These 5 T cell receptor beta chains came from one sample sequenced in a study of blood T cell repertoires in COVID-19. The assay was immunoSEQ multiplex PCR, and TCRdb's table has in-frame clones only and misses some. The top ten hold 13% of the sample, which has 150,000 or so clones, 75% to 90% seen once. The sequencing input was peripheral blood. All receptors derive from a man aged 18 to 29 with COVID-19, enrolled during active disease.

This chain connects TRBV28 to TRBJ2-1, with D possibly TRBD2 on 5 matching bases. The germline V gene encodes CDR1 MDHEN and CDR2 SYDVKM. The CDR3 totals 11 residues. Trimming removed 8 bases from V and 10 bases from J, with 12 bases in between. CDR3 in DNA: TGTGCCAGCGCCCGCGTAGCGGAGCAGTTCTTC. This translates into CASARVAEQFF.

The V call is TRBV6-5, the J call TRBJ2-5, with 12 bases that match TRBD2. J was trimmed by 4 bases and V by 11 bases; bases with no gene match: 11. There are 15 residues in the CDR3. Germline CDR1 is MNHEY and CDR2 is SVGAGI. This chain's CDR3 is CASGLAGGARETQYF. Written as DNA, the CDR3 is TGTGCCTCGGGGCTAGCGGGAGGGGCTAGAGAGACCCAGTACTTC.

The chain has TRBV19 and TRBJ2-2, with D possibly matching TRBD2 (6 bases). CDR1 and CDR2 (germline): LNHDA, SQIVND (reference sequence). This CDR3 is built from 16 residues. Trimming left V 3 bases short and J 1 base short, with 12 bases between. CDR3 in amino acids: CASSMRREVNTGELFF. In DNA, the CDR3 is TGTGCCAGTAGTATGAGGAGGGAGGTGAACACCGGGGAGCTGTTTTTT. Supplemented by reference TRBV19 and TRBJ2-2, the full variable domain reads DGGITQSPKYLFRKEGQNVTLSCEQNLNHDAMYWYRQDPGQGLRLIYYSQIVNDFQKGDIAEGYSVSREKKESFPLTVTSAQKNPTAFYLCASSMRREVNTGELFFGEGSRLTVL.

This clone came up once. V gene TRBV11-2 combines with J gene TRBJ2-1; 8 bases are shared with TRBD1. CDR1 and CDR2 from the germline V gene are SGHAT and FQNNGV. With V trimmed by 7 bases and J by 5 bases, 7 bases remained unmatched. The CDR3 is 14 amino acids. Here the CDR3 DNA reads TGTGCCAGCACCTTTGGACAGGGCCACAATGAGCAGTTCTTC. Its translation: CASTFGQGHNEQFF.

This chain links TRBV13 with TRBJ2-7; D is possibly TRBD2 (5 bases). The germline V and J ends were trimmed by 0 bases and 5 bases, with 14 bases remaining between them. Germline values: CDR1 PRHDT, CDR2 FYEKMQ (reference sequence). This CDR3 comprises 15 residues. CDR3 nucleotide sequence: TGTGCCAGCAGCTTAGGGGATCGGGGTACGAACGAGCAGTACTTC. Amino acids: CASSLGDRGTNEQYF.